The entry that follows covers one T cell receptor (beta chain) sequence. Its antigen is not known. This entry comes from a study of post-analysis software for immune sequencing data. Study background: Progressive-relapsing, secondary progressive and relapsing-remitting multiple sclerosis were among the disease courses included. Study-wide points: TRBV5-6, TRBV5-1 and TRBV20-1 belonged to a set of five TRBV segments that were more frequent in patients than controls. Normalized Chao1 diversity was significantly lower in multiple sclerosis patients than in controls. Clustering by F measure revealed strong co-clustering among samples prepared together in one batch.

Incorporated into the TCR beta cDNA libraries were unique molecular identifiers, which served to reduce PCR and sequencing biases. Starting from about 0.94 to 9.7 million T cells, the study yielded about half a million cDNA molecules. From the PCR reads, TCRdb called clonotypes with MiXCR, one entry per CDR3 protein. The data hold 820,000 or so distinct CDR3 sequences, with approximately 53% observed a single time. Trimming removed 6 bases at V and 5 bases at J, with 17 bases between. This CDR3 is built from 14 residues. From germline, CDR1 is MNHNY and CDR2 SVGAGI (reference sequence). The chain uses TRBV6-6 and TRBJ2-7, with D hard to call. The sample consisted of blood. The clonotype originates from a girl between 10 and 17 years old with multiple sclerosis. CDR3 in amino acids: CASSATNRRDEQYF. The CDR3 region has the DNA TGTGCCAGCAGCGCCACGAACCGACGGGACGAGCAGTACTTC.